A single sample gave rise to the 2 T cell receptor beta chains below, sequenced in a study of OX40 agonist ivuxolimab in advanced cancers. Libraries were prepared by immunoSEQ multiplex PCR; TCRdb keeps only in-frame clonotypes and omits some of them. The sample lists more than 50,000 clones, 70% to 85% occurring once. The input for sequencing was CD4+ or CD8+ T cells sorted from blood, taken in a trial of the OX40 agonist ivuxolimab. The receptor set was obtained from an adult with an advanced solid tumor such as melanoma, head and neck, liver or kidney cancer.

This chain links TRBV9 with TRBJ2-2; D remains ambiguous. Germline CDR1 and CDR2: SGDLS and YYNGEE. The V gene lost 0 bases and the J gene lost 5 bases, with 5 bases spanning the gap. The length of the CDR3 is 13 residues. CDR3 sequence: CASSVGPTGELFF. DNA for the CDR3: TGTGCCAGCAGCGTAGGCCCGACCGGGGAGCTGTTTTTT.

J is TRBJ2-7 and V is TRBV30, with 8 bases fitting TRBD2. The CDR3 extends over 10 amino acids. CDR1 is GTSNPN, CDR2 SVGIG, per germline (reference sequence). The V gene end was trimmed by 8 bases and the J gene end by 6 bases; junction bases not matched to a gene: 3. CDR3 sequence: CALGLAEQYF. As DNA, the CDR3 is TGTGCCCTCGGACTAGCCGAGCAGTACTTC.